Shown below are 29 T cell receptor beta chains from a single sample sequenced in a study of blood T cells in healthy people across ages. Combining a sample-barcoded 5' primer with a J-beta primer mix, a second PCR ran for roughly 6 to 11 cycles. MiXCR was run by TCRdb on the 5' RACE reads, yielding one entry per CDR3 protein. The sample consists of 550,000 to 600,000 distinct CDR3 sequences, 25% to 30% of them appearing once. The specimen was blood. The receptors derive from a woman aged 65 to 85 in good health.

This rearrangement joins TRBV5-1 to TRBJ1-3, with 12 bases that match TRBD1. CDR3 length: 16 residues. The germline V gene encodes CDR1 SGHRS and CDR2 YFSETQ. The junction had 8 bases not matched to a gene; V was cut back by 5 bases and J by 5 bases. The DNA of the CDR3 is TGCGCCAGCAGGGATCTGGGGACAGGGGGCCGAAACACCATATATTTT. Its translation: CASRDLGTGGRNTIYF. The full variable domain, its missing parts supplied by reference TRBV5-1 and TRBJ1-3, is KAGVTQTPRYLIKTRGQQVTLSCSPISGHRSVSWYQQTPGQGLQFLFEYFSETQRNKGNFPGRFSGRQFSNSRSEMNVSTLELGDSALYLCASRDLGTGGRNTIYFGEGSWLTVV.

V is TRBV6-5 and J is TRBJ1-1, with D possibly TRBD1 on 5 matching bases. CDR3 length: 15 residues. With 2 bases removed from V and 2 bases from J, the gap between germline ends came to 12 bases. Germline V CDR1 and CDR2: MNHEY, SVGAGI. As DNA, the CDR3 is TGTGCCAGCAGTTACCGCCTCAGGGATAACACTGAAGCTTTCTTT. Translating gives CASSYRLRDNTEAFF.

The CDR3 reads CASSPDRTRGYRELFF. The CDR3 DNA follows: TGCGCCAGCAGCCCGGACAGGACCCGAGGTTATAGGGAGCTGTTTTTT. J is TRBJ2-2 and V is TRBV5-1; TRBD1 aligns across 7 bases. The CDR3 has 16 residues. V lost 4 bases, J lost 9 bases, and 15 bases stayed unmatched. Looked up from germline, CDR1 is SGHRS and CDR2 is YFSETQ.

The J gene is TRBJ2-1, the V gene TRBV29-1; D remains ambiguous. Germline V gene lookup returns CDR1 SQVTM and CDR2 ANQGSEA. Trimming cost V 6 bases and J 9 bases, with 9 bases left between them. The CDR3 is 10 amino acids. CDR3 sequence (DNA): TGCAGCGTCCAAAGCAGTGAGCAGTTCTTC. Translating gives CSVQSSEQFF.

The chain combines TRBV7-2 with TRBJ1-6; 9 nucleotides agree with TRBD1. Losses at the gene ends were 4 bases for V and 10 bases for J; bases not matched to a gene: 11. Germline V gene data show CDR1 as SGHTA and CDR2 as FQGNSA. The CDR3 runs to 16 residues. CDR3 sequence: CASSWDRDRVNSPLHF. CDR3 bases: TGTGCCAGCAGCTGGGACCGGGACAGGGTTAACTCACCCCTCCACTTT.

V usage is TRBV29-1 and J usage is TRBJ1-2, with D uncertain. CDR1 and CDR2 (germline): SQVTM, ANQGSEA. Between the trimmed V and J ends, which lost 4 bases and 2 bases, there was a span of 11 bases. The CDR3 covers 13 residues. CDR3 in DNA: TGCAGCGTTGGGGTCAGGAGAAACTATGGCTACACCTTC. It encodes CSVGVRRNYGYTF.

This sequence joins TRBV7-9 and TRBJ1-1; D ambiguous. Germline CDR1 reads SEHNR; CDR2 reads FQNEAQ (reference sequence). V lost 5 bases, J lost 4 bases, and 14 bases lay in between. The CDR3 has 14 residues. The CDR3 sequence: CASSGQIVGTEAFF. The CDR3 nucleotides read TGTGCCAGCAGCGGCCAGATAGTGGGCACTGAAGCTTTCTTT.

The chain carries TRBV4-3 and TRBJ2-5, with 10 bases lining up with TRBD1. The V gene end was trimmed by 4 bases and the J gene end by 1 base; junction bases not matched to a gene: 3. The germline V gene encodes CDR1 LGHNA and CDR2 YSLEER. The CDR3 has 15 residues. For the CDR3, the DNA is TGCGCCAGCAGCCGGGACAGGGGACTCCAAGAGACCCAGTACTTC. Protein: CASSRDRGLQETQYF.

This clonotype has a handful of counts. The chain is built from TRBV7-3 and TRBJ2-3, with TRBD2 matching 7 bases. The ends lost 2 bases at V and 4 bases at J; junction bases unmatched: 21. The CDR3 totals 20 residues. Germline values: CDR1 SGHTA, CDR2 FQGTGA. Written as DNA, the CDR3 is TGTGCCAGCAGCTTATACAGCGGGGCTCGATGGGGCGGCAGGTCAGATACGCAGTATTTT. Translated, it gives CASSLYSGARWGGRSDTQYF. The full variable domain, with the rest looked up from reference TRBV7-3 and TRBJ2-3, is GAGVSQTPSNKVTEKGKYVELRCDPISGHTALYWYRQSLGQGPEFLIYFQGTGAADDSGLPNDRFFAVRPEGSVSTLKIQRTERGDSAVYLCASSLYSGARWGGRSDTQYFGPGTRLTVL.

This clonotype has just a few counts. The genes are TRBV12-3 or TRBV12-4 and TRBJ1-1, with D perhaps TRBD1 (6 bases). V lost 7 bases and J lost 3, with 15 bases in between. The CDR3 is made up of 14 amino acids. The CDR3 here is CASTLRGRDTEAFF. The CDR3, as DNA: TGTGCCAGCACCCTCAGGGGAAGGGACACTGAAGCTTTCTTT.

This clonotype was found a few times. The chain couples TRBV28 to TRBJ2-5; D may correspond to TRBD1 or TRBD2 (5 bases each). CDR3 size: 15 residues. Trimming pared 3 bases from V and 4 bases from J, leaving 15 bases between. Germline CDR1 reads MDHEN; CDR2 reads SYDVKM. The CDR3 region has the DNA TGTGCCAGCAGTTTCCTTCAGGGTGGAGGAGAGACCCAGTACTTC. Amino acid sequence: CASSFLQGGGETQYF. The entire variable domain, with the rest obtained from reference TRBV28 and TRBJ2-5, is as follows: DVKVTQSSRYLVKRTGEKVFLECVQDMDHENMFWYRQDPGLGLRLIYFSYDVKMKEKGDIPEGYSVSREKKERFSLILESASTNQTSMYLCASSFLQGGGETQYFGPGTRLLVL.

This chain uses TRBV25-1 with TRBJ2-3; D possibly corresponds to TRBD2 (6 bases). Germline assignment: CDR1 MGHDK and CDR2 SYGVNS. The ends were cut back, 8 bases at V and 6 bases at J, with 18 bases in the middle. The CDR3 runs to 14 residues. CDR3 loop: CASGQAGGGDTQYF. The CDR3 coding sequence is TGTGCCAGCGGCCAGGCCGGTGGAGGGGATACGCAGTATTTT.

A few counts support this clonotype. The rearrangement joins TRBV5-1 to TRBJ2-1; 15 bases are shared with TRBD2. The length of the CDR3 is 16 residues. V shed 4 bases, J shed 10 bases, and the junction held 9 bases outside the gene matches. Germline assignment: CDR1 SGHRS and CDR2 YFSETQ. The CDR3 sequence: CASSPGLAGGVGEQFF. The CDR3 coding sequence is TGCGCCAGCAGCCCCGGACTAGCGGGGGGGGTAGGGGAGCAGTTCTTC.

This clonotype showed up just once. V and J are TRBV5-1 and TRBJ2-6; a possible D gene is TRBD2 (6 bases). The CDR3 is made up of 19 amino acids. Per germline, CDR1 SGHRS and CDR2 YFSETQ. V lost 5 bases to trimming and J lost 0 bases, with 21 bases between them. The CDR3 loop is CASRSGSGNSISGANVLTF. The DNA of the CDR3 is TGCGCCAGCAGGTCCGGGAGTGGGAATTCTATCTCTGGGGCCAACGTCCTGACTTTC.

This clonotype was picked up a small number of times. V and J are TRBV12-3 or TRBV12-4 and TRBJ1-5, with D unresolved. V gave up 6 bases and J gave up 5 bases, with 11 bases separating them. The length of the CDR3 is 13 residues. CDR3 DNA sequence: TGTGCCAGCAGCTTGTATCGGGATCAGCCCCAGCATTTT. Translated: CASSLYRDQPQHF.

This rearrangement joins TRBV30 to TRBJ1-2; D not resolved. Germline CDR1 reads GTSNPN; CDR2 reads SVGIG (reference sequence). The germline V and J ends were trimmed by 3 bases and 4 bases, with 9 bases remaining between them. The CDR3 is 12 residues long. CDR3 in DNA: TGTGCCTGGAGCGGCCAACTCTATGGCTACACCTTC. Protein product: CAWSGQLYGYTF.

This clonotype was counted only a few times. The gene calls are TRBV20-1 and TRBJ1-4; D may be TRBD1 (5 bases). CDR1 and CDR2 (germline): DFQATT, SNEGSKA (reference sequence). The germline V and J ends were trimmed by 0 bases and 7 bases, with 9 bases remaining between them. This CDR3 is built from 13 residues. Here the CDR3 DNA reads TGCAGTGCTAGAGATCCGAGGGGTGAAAAACTGTTTTTT. As protein: CSARDPRGEKLFF.

The chain has TRBV15 and TRBJ2-5; weak D call: TRBD2 (5 bases). This CDR3 has 15 amino acids. Germline-derived CDR1 and CDR2 are LNHNV and YYDKDF (reference sequence). V lost 4 bases, J lost 1 base, and 13 bases lay in between. CDR3 residues: CATSTDPGIQETQYF. The CDR3 nucleotides read TGTGCCACCAGCACCGATCCGGGGATCCAAGAGACCCAGTACTTC.

DNA of the CDR3: TGTGCCATCAGTGAGAAAAAAGGGGACGGCTACACCTTC. Its translation is CAISEKKGDGYTF. The chain has TRBV10-3 and TRBJ1-2; D might be TRBD1 (5 bases). Trimming pared 2 bases from V and 8 bases from J, leaving 12 bases between. Looked up from germline, CDR1 is ENHRY and CDR2 is SYGVKD. This CDR3 has 13 amino acids.

This clonotype appeared a few times. This chain links TRBV10-3 with TRBJ1-2, with D possibly matching TRBD1 (6 bases). V shed 4 bases and J shed 4 bases, with 13 bases lying between them. Germline V gene sequence: CDR1 ENHRY, CDR2 SYGVKD. The CDR3 covers 14 residues. As DNA, the CDR3 is TGTGCCATCAGTGTCTCGGACAGAAGCTATGGCTACACCTTC. It codes for CAISVSDRSYGYTF.

The chain links TRBV28 to TRBJ2-7; D is ambiguous. CDR3 length: 13 residues. Per germline, CDR1 MDHEN and CDR2 SYDVKM. Trimming removed 6 bases at V and 5 bases at J, with 14 bases between. In DNA form, the CDR3 reads TGTGCCAGCAGCCTCCGTGTGGTTGACGAGCAGTACTTC. Its translation: CASSLRVVDEQYF.

This clonotype was observed a few times. The chain joins TRBV28 to TRBJ2-7; tentatively, D is TRBD2 (6 bases). CDR3 length: 13 amino acids. The V and J ends lost 6 bases and 3 bases respectively, with 12 bases between them. Germline-derived CDR1 and CDR2 are MDHEN and SYDVKM. The CDR3 region has the DNA TGTGCCAGCAGGGGGGGACGGGACTACGAGCAGTACTTC. It yields the protein CASRGGRDYEQYF.

For this clonotype: A read error may account for a junction end that differs from germline. The chain joins TRBV7-9 to TRBJ1-4; D not certain. Germline CDR1 SEHNR, CDR2 FQNEAQ (reference sequence). The CDR3 runs to 11 residues. CDR3 residues: CASSLEEKPFF. The DNA of the CDR3 is TGTGCCAGCAGCTTAGAAGAAAAACCGTTTTTT.

This chain links TRBV5-6 with TRBJ1-5; a possible D gene is TRBD1 (5 bases). Trimming took 4 bases from V and 2 from J, leaving 19 bases between them. Germline V gene data show CDR1 as SGHDT and CDR2 as YYEEEE. This CDR3 comprises 17 residues. CDR3 sequence: CASSEMGLRGGNQPQHF. The CDR3, as DNA: TGTGCCAGCAGCGAGATGGGGCTTCGGGGAGGCAATCAGCCCCAGCATTTT.

The gene calls are TRBV5-1 and TRBJ2-2, with 9 nucleotides matching TRBD1. V was pared by 4 bases and J by 3 bases, with 13 bases of the junction left unmatched. Germline lookup yields CDR1 SGHRS and CDR2 YFSETQ. The CDR3 has 18 amino acids. DNA for the CDR3: TGCGCCAGCAGCGGTCCCGGGACAGGGTCCATGGACACCGGGGAGCTGTTTTTT. The encoded protein is CASSGPGTGSMDTGELFF.

This rearrangement joins TRBV29-1 to TRBJ2-3; D ambiguous. Germline V lookup: CDR1 SQVTM, CDR2 ANQGSEA. V was clipped by 4 bases and J by 0 bases, with 8 bases between them. The CDR3 contains 13 residues. CDR3 region: CSVARASTDTQYF. CDR3 sequence (DNA): TGCAGCGTTGCTCGTGCTAGCACAGATACGCAGTATTTT.

This clonotype showed up just a few times. The J gene is TRBJ2-5, the V gene TRBV6-1; tentatively, D is TRBD2 (6 bases). The J call may be mistaken, given a closer DNA end match to TRBJ2-7. The CDR3 covers 14 residues. Germline V CDR1 and CDR2: MNHNS, SASEGT. The CDR3 sequence is CASSEQDYTYEQYF. CDR3 sequence (DNA): TGTGCCAGCAGTGAGCAGGACTACACCTACGAGCAGTACTTC.

V and J are TRBV6-6 and TRBJ1-4, with D unresolved. V dropped 6 bases and J dropped 12 bases, with 11 bases sitting between them. The CDR3 contains 11 residues. Germline V lookup: CDR1 MNHNY, CDR2 SVGAGI (reference sequence). CDR3 loop: CASRTMEELFF. The CDR3 DNA reads TGTGCCAGCAGGACCATGGAGGAACTGTTTTTT.

The genes are TRBV7-9 and TRBJ1-1, with TRBD1 matching over 7 bases. V dropped 7 bases and J dropped 3; count of bases not matched to a gene: 5. The V gene's germline CDR1 is SEHNR and CDR2 FQNEAQ (reference sequence). The CDR3 covers 13 residues. The CDR3 DNA follows: TGTGCCAGCAACCGACAGGGAGACACTGAAGCTTTCTTT. Translation: CASNRQGDTEAFF.